Listed below are T cell receptor beta chains from one sample, sequenced in a study of Graves' ophthalmopathy and Graves' hyperthyroidism. TCRdb analysed the multiplex PCR reads with MiXCR anew, one entry per CDR3 protein. This sample has approximately 480,000 distinct CDR3 sequences, with about 15% found just once. Sequenced input: blood. The receptors shown here come from a woman in her 30s with Graves' ophthalmopathy. Both conserved end residues are part of each CDR3.

J gene	V gene	CDR3 protein
TRBJ1-1	TRBV5-1	CASSLAPRHLNTEAFF
TRBJ2-7	TRBV2	CASSDHNTITKQYF
TRBJ1-1	TRBV7-2	CASSLDRDNPEAFF
TRBJ2-2	TRBV7-9	CASSLTAANTGELFF
TRBJ1-6	TRBV20-1	CSARDWVTGGIGNSPLHF
TRBJ1-2	TRBV20-1	CSARDSPGQLYGYTF
TRBJ1-1	TRBV10-2	CASSEDGDTEAFF
TRBJ2-7	TRBV12-3/TRBV12-4	CASSLTMSSYEQYF
TRBJ1-1	TRBV4-2	CASSQSAGTLNTEAFF
TRBJ1-3	TRBV20-1	CSARDKDYPGNTIYF
TRBJ2-2	TRBV5-1	CASSFDSMNTGELFF
TRBJ2-2	TRBV24-1	CATSDLTSDTGELFF
TRBJ2-7	TRBV9	CASSAHPGQGYEQYF
TRBJ2-7	TRBV7-9	CASSPRGAGVYEQYF
TRBJ2-7	TRBV6-1	CASIEGPSSYEQYF
TRBJ1-1	TRBV5-1	CASSLVSGIAEAFF
TRBJ1-1	TRBV7-8	CASRRGDLLMNTEAFF
TRBJ2-4	TRBV30	CAWGGIDGGIQYF
TRBJ1-1	TRBV30	CAWDIGARAFF
TRBJ1-5	TRBV19	CASSDRDDQPQHF
TRBJ1-1	TRBV6-4	CASSEGENTEAFF
TRBJ2-5	TRBV5-1	CASKRIGGETQYF
TRBJ2-2	TRBV30	CAWSRRVGELFF
TRBJ2-7	TRBV15	CATSRPRDRDRDEQYF
TRBJ2-7	TRBV6-2/TRBV6-3	CASSYGKTYEQYF
TRBJ2-7	TRBV28	CASSPLGGRSYEQYF
TRBJ2-2	TRBV12-3/TRBV12-4	CASRFMHRDGTGELFF
TRBJ1-6	TRBV7-9	CASSDDRVYSPLHF
TRBJ2-7	TRBV20-1	CSARTDREIVGQYF
TRBJ2-7	TRBV20-1	CSARQGFDEQYF
TRBJ1-2	TRBV28	CASSPPEGGGYTF
TRBJ2-5	TRBV6-5	CASSSRTGHQETQYF
TRBJ2-2	TRBV12-5	CASGLPDTPGELFF
TRBJ1-5	TRBV7-8	CASSLAGLGSQPQHF
TRBJ2-2	TRBV19	CASIGLALNTGELFF
TRBJ2-5	TRBV20-1	CSVPPRQGGETQYF
TRBJ2-7	TRBV12-3/TRBV12-4	CASSLILAGGPREQYF
TRBJ1-1	TRBV10-3	CAISGDRANTEAFF
TRBJ2-7	TRBV7-2	CASSPLALAAYEQYF
TRBJ2-5	TRBV4-1	CASSQAALAGAQETQYF
TRBJ2-7	TRBV12-3/TRBV12-4	CASRPAGTGPYEQYF
TRBJ2-5	TRBV6-5	CASSYSSGQETQYF
TRBJ1-1	TRBV30	CAWGRGKLNTEAFF
TRBJ2-5	TRBV6-7	CASSPQGAGETQYF
TRBJ1-1	TRBV11-3	CASSQGVWTGNTEAFF
TRBJ1-5	TRBV10-3	CAISEGPNQPQHF
TRBJ1-1	TRBV20-1	CSARGGADTEAFF
TRBJ2-7	TRBV28	CASRPPGRWEQYF
TRBJ1-3	TRBV28	CASSFFLLGVSGNTIYF
TRBJ2-7	TRBV12-3/TRBV12-4	CASSARPSSAYEQYF
TRBJ2-5	TRBV12-3/TRBV12-4	CANSLDREWKTQYF
TRBJ1-1	TRBV28	CASRGGKQVRAAFF
TRBJ1-3	TRBV13	CASSPQGIYSGNTIYF
TRBJ2-5	TRBV10-3	CAISGEEGPPQETQYF
TRBJ2-5	TRBV10-3	CAISESEGTIRETQYF
TRBJ2-5	TRBV30	CAWSVDREETQYF
TRBJ2-2	TRBV15	CATSRGGSDTGELFF
TRBJ2-7	TRBV28	CASSTWTGEQYF